The rows below give T cell receptor beta chains drawn from one sample of a study of a mutant IDH1 vaccine in newly diagnosed glioma. These TCRs' antigens remain unknown. Sequencing used immunoSEQ multiplex PCR; TCRdb keeps in-frame clones, though not all of them. The table shows about 59,000 clones, with around 83% occurring only once. The input for sequencing was PBMCs, taken from a glioma patient whose treatment included an IDH1 peptide vaccine. The receptor set was obtained from a man younger than 45 with glioma. Both conserved end residues are trimmed from each CDR3. The order of the fields is J gene, V gene, D gene, clone size, CDR3 protein. The D gene is left open where the match is weak. For some rows the clone size is stated as once, few or many, or as a class when expanded; others skip it.

TRBJ1-5 | TRBV19 | TRBD1 | NA | ASGDRRGQPQH
TRBJ1-5 | TRBV5-5 | NA | few | ASSSLLGGQPQH
TRBJ1-5 | TRBV28 | NA | NA | ASSLIRKGNQPQH
TRBJ2-1 | TRBV27 | NA | NA | ASSRAGGAIYNEQF
TRBJ1-4 | TRBV30 | NA | NA | AWGSQVNEKLF
TRBJ1-6 | TRBV18 | NA | few | ASSPIKNSPLH
TRBJ2-7 | TRBV5-1 | TRBD1 | NA | ASSIMGQGFSEQY
TRBJ2-5 | TRBV27 | TRBD2 | NA | ASSEVAGGTQETQY
TRBJ2-3 | TRBV2 | TRBD1 | NA | ASRKTGTGIRDTQY
TRBJ1-1 | TRBV13 | NA | NA | ASVPREQNTEAF
TRBJ1-2 | TRBV6-6 | TRBD1 | NA | ASSYTLDRAYGYT
TRBJ1-2 | TRBV20-1 | TRBD1 | NA | SATRQGFT
TRBJ1-4 | TRBV6-6 | NA | NA | ASSYSSATNEKLF
TRBJ2-7 | TRBV7-6 | TRBD1 | NA | ASSPGTGSSREQY
TRBJ2-5 | TRBV5-1 | NA | once | ASSLGVREVKETQY
TRBJ2-5 | TRBV7-9 | TRBD2 | NA | ASSTPGLAGGSQETQY
TRBJ1-2 | TRBV4-2 | TRBD1 | few | ASSQASGGDGGYT
TRBJ1-3 | TRBV29-1 | NA | NA | SVDALSNGNTIY
TRBJ1-6 | TRBV21-1 | NA | NA | ASSKRYTATPTKNSPLH
TRBJ1-6 | TRBV10-3 | NA | NA | AISDREGSPLH
TRBJ2-7 | TRBV25-1 | NA | NA | ASSDNDNAYEQY
TRBJ2-1 | TRBV5-1 | TRBD2 | NA | ASSYSGLAGNEQF
TRBJ2-7 | TRBV5-1 | NA | NA | ASSLAPGAFNEQY
TRBJ1-1 | TRBV19 | NA | few | ASSIGNTEAF
TRBJ1-5 | TRBV18 | NA | NA | ASSPHSNQPQH
TRBJ2-3 | TRBV5-1 | NA | NA | ASSRNWDNNPGDTQY
TRBJ1-5 | TRBV18 | NA | NA | ASSPFGGGSGNQPQH
TRBJ2-7 | TRBV7-9 | TRBD2 | NA | ASSAFIAGGLFEQY
TRBJ2-1 | TRBV7-9 | NA | NA | ASSLARSSYNEQF
TRBJ1-5 | TRBV27 | NA | NA | ASSLSGGRTQPQH
TRBJ2-5 | TRBV14 | TRBD2 | NA | ASSQGLASGGPQETQY
TRBJ1-4 | TRBV19 | NA | NA | ASSIGQRRGEKLF
TRBJ1-5 | TRBV15 | TRBD1 | NA | ATSRDLEGASNQPQH
TRBJ1-1 | TRBV19 | NA | once | ASSPRAVEAF
TRBJ2-7 | TRBV7-6 | NA | NA | ASSSTVDGSYEQY
TRBJ2-1 | TRBV2 | NA | few | ASSESVGTRSYNEQF
TRBJ1-1 | TRBV19 | NA | NA | ASSILGKGTEAF
TRBJ1-3 | TRBV10-2 | TRBD1 | NA | ASRDRRNTIY
TRBJ1-2 | TRBV28 | NA | NA | ASSFQDYGYT
TRBJ1-1 | TRBV6-6 | TRBD1 | few | ASSGTENTEAF
TRBJ1-1 | TRBV10-3 | NA | NA | AISESGGDNTEAF
TRBJ2-5 | TRBV5-1 | NA | once | ASSLFFQETQY
TRBJ2-3 | TRBV11-3 | NA | NA | ASSLEAVGSTDTQY
TRBJ2-4 | TRBV10-3 | NA | NA | AISEAGGGAAKNIQY
TRBJ1-2 | TRBV6-5 | TRBD1 | NA | ASRPRGRDYGYT
TRBJ2-5 | TRBV5-1 | TRBD1 | once | ASSLLAAGGLETQY
TRBJ1-6 | TRBV9 | TRBD1 | once | ASSAPGTGIGRSPLH
TRBJ1-1 | TRBV30 | TRBD1 | few | AWSPPRWDRVKTEAF
TRBJ1-1 | TRBV2 | TRBD1 | few | ASSVDRVTSEAF
TRBJ2-7 | TRBV28 | NA | NA | ASHRFYEQY
TRBJ2-3 | TRBV18 | NA | NA | ASSPHRGSTDTQY
TRBJ1-6 | TRBV2 | NA | NA | ASRRHNYNSPLH
TRBJ2-7 | TRBV11-2 | NA | NA | ASSPRGASYEQY
TRBJ2-1 | TRBV6-1 | NA | NA | ATRRDMSEQF
TRBJ1-1 | TRBV10-3 | NA | NA | AIREPGVSNTEAF
TRBJ2-1 | TRBV27 | NA | NA | ASSFGAASYNEQF
TRBJ1-6 | TRBV28 | NA | NA | ASSERRGKYSPLH
TRBJ1-3 | TRBV30 | NA | NA | AWSVMYGAGNTIY
TRBJ2-1 | TRBV29-1 | NA | NA | SAGGVYNEQF